This is a list of T cell receptor beta chains from one sample in a study of shared clonotypes between healthy human individuals. Sequencing used immunoSEQ multiplex PCR; TCRdb keeps in-frame clones, though not all of them. The data hold approximately 2,000,000 clones, with around 92% observed a single time. The sample was naive CD4+ T cells from PBMCs. The receptors derive from a man aged 18 to 30 in good health. Some clones in this sample may be carry-over from other donors' samples. Both conserved end residues are part of each CDR3. The D gene is left open where the match is weak. A clone size is listed for some rows: how often the clone was seen (once, few, many), or a class if it is expanded.

d_gene: .; abundance: .; v_gene: TRBV6-5; j_gene: TRBJ2-7; CDR3aa: CASSPPGTHEQYF; CDR3nt: TGTGCCAGCAGCCCCCCAGGGACCCACGAGCAGTACTTC
d_gene: .; abundance: .; v_gene: TRBV5-4; j_gene: TRBJ2-3; CDR3aa: CASRYTTGGADTQYF; CDR3nt: TGTGCCAGCAGGTACACGACAGGAGGGGCAGATACGCAGTATTTT
d_gene: .; abundance: .; v_gene: TRBV5-1; j_gene: TRBJ1-1; CDR3aa: CASSPLQTQLNEAFF; CDR3nt: TGCGCCAGCAGCCCACTCCAAACCCAACTAAATGAAGCTTTCTTT
d_gene: TRBD2; abundance: .; v_gene: TRBV9; j_gene: TRBJ2-7; CDR3aa: CASSGGTNYEQYF; CDR3nt: TGTGCCAGCAGCGGTGGGACTAACTACGAGCAGTACTTC
d_gene: .; abundance: once; v_gene: TRBV10-3; j_gene: TRBJ2-5; CDR3aa: CAISGGAETQYF; CDR3nt: TGTGCCATCAGTGGGGGGGCAGAGACCCAGTACTTC
d_gene: .; abundance: .; v_gene: TRBV27; j_gene: TRBJ1-4; CDR3aa: CASSSLGTANEKLFF; CDR3nt: TGTGCCAGCAGTTCCCTAGGGACGGCTAATGAAAAACTGTTTTTT
d_gene: TRBD2; abundance: .; v_gene: TRBV7-9; j_gene: TRBJ2-5; CDR3aa: CASSLGTTGGGVQETQYF; CDR3nt: TGTGCCAGCAGCCTTGGCACAACGGGGGGAGGGGTCCAAGAGACCCAGTACTTC
d_gene: TRBD1; abundance: .; v_gene: TRBV2; j_gene: TRBJ2-1; CDR3aa: CASGGQGNNEQFF; CDR3nt: TGTGCCAGCGGAGGACAGGGTAACAATGAGCAGTTCTTC
d_gene: TRBD2; abundance: .; v_gene: TRBV19; j_gene: TRBJ2-2; CDR3aa: CASSNSGRNTGELFF; CDR3nt: TGTGCCAGTAGTAATAGCGGGAGGAACACCGGGGAGCTGTTTTTT
d_gene: .; abundance: .; v_gene: TRBV7-2; j_gene: TRBJ1-5; CDR3aa: CASSRGQHLGPQHF; CDR3nt: TGTGCCAGCAGCCGCGGACAGCACCTAGGGCCCCAGCATTTT
d_gene: .; abundance: .; v_gene: TRBV21-1; j_gene: TRBJ1-3; CDR3aa: CASSPVEPPLLSGNTIYF; CDR3nt: TGTGCCAGCAGCCCCGTTGAGCCTCCGCTTCTCTCTGGAAACACCATATATTTT
d_gene: .; abundance: .; v_gene: TRBV7-2; j_gene: TRBJ2-1; CDR3aa: CASSLMGRGWYNEQFF; CDR3nt: TGTGCCAGCAGCCTAATGGGCAGGGGTTGGTACAATGAGCAGTTCTTC
d_gene: .; abundance: .; v_gene: TRBV6-4; j_gene: TRBJ2-1; CDR3aa: CASSDSINEQFF; CDR3nt: TGTGCCAGCAGTGACTCGATTAACGAGCAGTTCTTC
d_gene: .; abundance: .; v_gene: TRBV6-1; j_gene: TRBJ2-7; CDR3aa: CASMRRLNYEQYF; CDR3nt: TGTGCCAGCATGAGAAGACTCAACTACGAGCAGTACTTC
d_gene: .; abundance: .; v_gene: TRBV6-1; j_gene: TRBJ1-1; CDR3aa: CASRGTEAFF; CDR3nt: TGTGCCAGCAGGGGAACTGAAGCTTTCTTT
d_gene: .; abundance: .; v_gene: TRBV27; j_gene: TRBJ1-4; CDR3aa: CASSLKGWEKLFF; CDR3nt: TGTGCCAGCAGTTTAAAGGGGTGGGAAAAACTGTTTTTT
d_gene: TRBD1; abundance: .; v_gene: TRBV29-1; j_gene: TRBJ1-4; CDR3aa: CSDGCGTGPTTNEKLFF; CDR3nt: TGCAGCGACGGCTGTGGGACAGGTCCCACAACTAATGAAAAACTGTTTTTT
d_gene: .; abundance: .; v_gene: TRBV28; j_gene: TRBJ2-7; CDR3aa: CASSLASYEQYF; CDR3nt: TGTGCCAGCAGTTTGGCCTCCTACGAGCAGTACTTC
d_gene: .; abundance: .; v_gene: TRBV29-1; j_gene: TRBJ1-5; CDR3aa: CSVDAGIVYSNQPQHF; CDR3nt: TGCAGCGTTGACGCAGGGATCGTTTATAGCAATCAGCCCCAGCATTTT
d_gene: .; abundance: .; v_gene: TRBV10-1; j_gene: TRBJ2-1; CDR3aa: CASSPWGRSSYNEQFF; CDR3nt: TGCGCCAGCTCTCCCTGGGGTCGGAGCTCCTACAATGAGCAGTTCTTC
d_gene: .; abundance: .; v_gene: TRBV9; j_gene: TRBJ1-6; CDR3aa: CASSTVPSRGPLHF; CDR3nt: TGTGCCAGCTCTACTGTCCCTTCTCGTGGGCCCCTCCACTTT
d_gene: .; abundance: .; v_gene: TRBV7-2; j_gene: TRBJ1-2; CDR3aa: CASSLVPGRYGYTF; CDR3nt: TGTGCCAGCAGCTTAGTTCCCGGCCGATATGGCTACACCTTC
d_gene: TRBD1; abundance: .; v_gene: TRBV25-1; j_gene: TRBJ2-7; CDR3aa: CASSDLSGTGNDQQYF; CDR3nt: TGTGCCAGCAGTGATCTTTCCGGGACAGGGAACGATCAGCAGTACTTC
d_gene: .; abundance: .; v_gene: TRBV6-5; j_gene: TRBJ1-2; CDR3aa: CASSSIKISANYGYTF; CDR3nt: TGTGCCAGCAGTTCCATCAAGATCTCAGCTAACTATGGCTACACCTTC
d_gene: .; abundance: .; v_gene: TRBV5-4; j_gene: TRBJ2-7; CDR3aa: CASGGWGDEQYF; CDR3nt: TGTGCCAGCGGGGGTTGGGGGGACGAGCAGTACTTC
d_gene: TRBD1; abundance: .; v_gene: TRBV6-4; j_gene: TRBJ2-3; CDR3aa: CASSMDRGTDTQYF; CDR3nt: TGTGCCAGCAGTATGGACAGGGGCACAGATACGCAGTATTTT
d_gene: TRBD2; abundance: once; v_gene: TRBV9; j_gene: TRBJ2-5; CDR3aa: CASSVDPAGAQETQYF; CDR3nt: TGTGCCAGCAGCGTAGATCCAGCGGGGGCCCAAGAGACCCAGTACTTC
d_gene: .; abundance: once; v_gene: TRBV19; j_gene: TRBJ2-7; CDR3aa: CASSIQGGIYEQYF; CDR3nt: TGTGCCAGTAGTATCCAGGGGGGGATTTACGAGCAGTACTTC
d_gene: .; abundance: .; v_gene: TRBV9; j_gene: TRBJ2-5; CDR3aa: CASSVAQGGETQYF; CDR3nt: TGTGCCAGCAGCGTAGCTCAAGGGGGGGAGACCCAGTACTTC
d_gene: TRBD1; abundance: once; v_gene: TRBV9; j_gene: TRBJ1-4; CDR3aa: CASSPRQGEYEKLFF; CDR3nt: TGTGCCAGCAGCCCCCGACAGGGGGAGTACGAAAAACTGTTTTTT
d_gene: .; abundance: .; v_gene: TRBV6-5; j_gene: TRBJ2-7; CDR3aa: CASSYSVQGPYEQYF; CDR3nt: TGTGCCAGCAGTTACTCGGTGCAGGGCCCCTACGAGCAGTACTTC
d_gene: .; abundance: .; v_gene: TRBV2; j_gene: TRBJ1-5; CDR3aa: CASSEYGGGDQPQHF; CDR3nt: TGTGCCAGCAGTGAATACGGGGGAGGGGATCAGCCCCAGCATTTT
d_gene: TRBD2; abundance: .; v_gene: TRBV5-1; j_gene: TRBJ2-7; CDR3aa: CASSLILSGRREQYF; CDR3nt: TGCGCCAGCAGCTTGATTCTTAGCGGGAGGCGCGAGCAGTACTTC
d_gene: TRBD1; abundance: once; v_gene: TRBV18; j_gene: TRBJ2-5; CDR3aa: CASSPLPGQEKETQYF; CDR3nt: TGTGCCAGCTCACCACTCCCGGGACAGGAAAAAGAGACCCAGTACTTC
d_gene: TRBD2; abundance: .; v_gene: TRBV9; j_gene: TRBJ2-1; CDR3aa: CASSVDTSGRLLYNEQFF; CDR3nt: TGTGCCAGCAGCGTAGACACTAGCGGGAGATTACTATACAATGAGCAGTTCTTC
d_gene: TRBD1; abundance: .; v_gene: TRBV10-3; j_gene: TRBJ1-5; CDR3aa: CAISDSRPGQGDQPQHF; CDR3nt: TGTGCCATCAGTGATTCTCGCCCTGGACAGGGAGATCAGCCCCAGCATTTT
d_gene: TRBD1; abundance: .; v_gene: TRBV9; j_gene: TRBJ2-3; CDR3aa: CASSGGDRVSTDTQYF; CDR3nt: TGTGCCAGCAGCGGCGGGGACAGGGTGAGCACAGATACGCAGTATTTT
d_gene: .; abundance: .; v_gene: TRBV28; j_gene: TRBJ1-1; CDR3aa: CASSFTRTAFF; CDR3nt: TGTGCCAGCAGCTTTACCCGAACAGCTTTCTTT
d_gene: TRBD2; abundance: .; v_gene: TRBV4-2; j_gene: TRBJ2-4; CDR3aa: CASSQDTGGIQYF; CDR3nt: TGTGCCAGCAGCCAAGACACGGGAGGGATTCAGTACTTC
d_gene: .; abundance: .; v_gene: TRBV18; j_gene: TRBJ2-2; CDR3aa: CASSPGDRELFF; CDR3nt: TGTGCCAGCTCACCAGGGGACAGGGAGCTGTTTTTT
d_gene: TRBD1; abundance: .; v_gene: TRBV28; j_gene: TRBJ1-4; CDR3aa: CASSSTGTGDEKLFF; CDR3nt: TGTGCCAGCAGTTCCACCGGGACAGGGGACGAAAAACTGTTTTTT
d_gene: .; abundance: .; v_gene: TRBV28; j_gene: TRBJ2-7; CDR3aa: CASSSQGRDYQQYF; CDR3nt: TGTGCCAGCAGTTCACAGGGTCGAGACTACCAGCAGTACTTC
d_gene: .; abundance: .; v_gene: TRBV7-6; j_gene: TRBJ2-3; CDR3aa: CASSARPRDTQYF; CDR3nt: TGTGCCAGCAGCGCCCGACCTAGGGATACGCAGTATTTT
d_gene: TRBD1; abundance: .; v_gene: TRBV10-3; j_gene: TRBJ1-4; CDR3aa: CAIRGTGETSEKLFF; CDR3nt: TGTGCCATCAGAGGGACAGGGGAGACCTCAGAAAAACTGTTTTTT
d_gene: .; abundance: .; v_gene: TRBV14; j_gene: TRBJ2-5; CDR3aa: CASSQEARSYGTQYF; CDR3nt: TGTGCCAGCAGCCAAGAAGCTAGGTCTTATGGGACCCAGTACTTC
d_gene: .; abundance: .; v_gene: TRBV6-5; j_gene: TRBJ2-7; CDR3aa: CGTHARTEKKQYF; CDR3nt: TGTGGCACGCACGCCCGCACGGAGAAAAAACAGTACTTC
d_gene: .; abundance: once; v_gene: TRBV28; j_gene: TRBJ1-2; CDR3aa: CASSLRAAIGYGYTF; CDR3nt: TGTGCCAGCAGTTTACGGGCAGCTATCGGTTACGGCTACACCTTC
d_gene: .; abundance: once; v_gene: TRBV7-9; j_gene: TRBJ1-2; CDR3aa: CASSLAPGERGYTF; CDR3nt: TGTGCCAGCAGCTTAGCGCCAGGGGAGCGTGGCTACACCTTC